A selection of T cell receptor beta chains follows, all from one sample in a study of cytomegalovirus exposure and HLA in healthy donors. Profiling relied on immunoSEQ multiplex PCR, and the TCRdb table lists in-frame clones only, not all of them. The table shows about 130,000 clones, with more than 60% occurring only once. Sequencing input: PBMCs. Receptors were obtained from a woman aged 18-29 years in good health and CMV-seronegative. The CDR3 runs from the conserved cysteine through the conserved F or W. A D gene is named only where the DNA matches it firmly. Only some rows state a clone size, as once, few, many or a class for expanded clones.

V: TRBV7-9; D: .; size: .; J: TRBJ2-2; DNA: TGTGCCAGCAGCCCTGGGACACCGAACACCGGGGAGCTGTTTTTT; CDR3: CASSPGTPNTGELFF
V: TRBV5-1; D: TRBD1; size: few; J: TRBJ1-4; DNA: TGCGCCAGCAGCCCCGACGTGGGACAGGGAGAAAAACTGTTTTTT; CDR3: CASSPDVGQGEKLFF
V: TRBV30; D: .; size: .; J: TRBJ2-4; DNA: TGTGCCTGGAGTGTACTAGCCAAAAACATTCAGTACTTC; CDR3: CAWSVLAKNIQYF
V: TRBV18; D: .; size: .; J: TRBJ2-3; DNA: TGTGCCAGCTCACCACCGAATGCGGTAGATACGCAGTATTTT; CDR3: CASSPPNAVDTQYF
V: TRBV27; D: TRBD2; size: .; J: TRBJ2-3; DNA: TGTGCCAGCAGTTTATCGAGTGGGGACTACTCTACGCAGTATTTT; CDR3: CASSLSSGDYSTQYF
V: TRBV10-3; D: .; size: .; J: TRBJ1-2; DNA: TGTGCCATCAGTGAGTCAGGGAGGGAGATAGGCTACACCTTC; CDR3: CAISESGREIGYTF
V: TRBV29-1; D: TRBD1; size: .; J: TRBJ1-2; DNA: TGCAGCGTTGCTTTACAGGGGAACGGTGGCTACACCTTC; CDR3: CSVALQGNGGYTF
V: TRBV5-1; D: TRBD2; size: .; J: TRBJ2-7; DNA: TGCGCCAGCAGCTTTGGACTAGCGGACTACGAGCAGTACTTC; CDR3: CASSFGLADYEQYF
V: TRBV2; D: .; size: .; J: TRBJ1-1; DNA: TGTGCCAGCAGTCTACAGGGTTGGCCTGAAGCTTTCTTT; CDR3: CASSLQGWPEAFF
V: TRBV18; D: .; size: .; J: TRBJ2-3; DNA: TGTGCCAGCTCACCTGCCGGAAAGCGGGCAGATACGCAGTATTTT; CDR3: CASSPAGKRADTQYF
V: TRBV6-5; D: .; size: few; J: TRBJ1-1; DNA: TGTGCCAGCAGTTACGACTGGATGAACACTGAAGCTTTCTTT; CDR3: CASSYDWMNTEAFF
V: TRBV7-8; D: TRBD2; size: .; J: TRBJ2-3; DNA: TGTGCCAGCAGCCGAACTATAGCCAAATTTACTAGCGGGAGGGCCGAAGATACGCAGTATTTT; CDR3: CASSRTIAKFTSGRAEDTQYF
V: TRBV5-1; D: .; size: .; J: TRBJ1-1; DNA: TGCGCCAGCAGCTCAGGGTTTGAGACTGAAGCTTTCTTT; CDR3: CASSSGFETEAFF
V: TRBV5-1; D: .; size: .; J: TRBJ1-2; DNA: TGCGCCAGCAGCTTGACAAACTATGGCTACACCTTC; CDR3: CASSLTNYGYTF
V: TRBV30; D: .; size: few; J: TRBJ1-2; DNA: TGTGCCGGATCCAGGGACGGAGGGAATGGCTACACCTTC; CDR3: CAGSRDGGNGYTF
V: TRBV28; D: .; size: .; J: TRBJ2-3; DNA: TGTGCCAGCAGTCCTCAGGGAAAGTATGAGGATACGCAGTATTTT; CDR3: CASSPQGKYEDTQYF
V: TRBV5-1; D: .; size: .; J: TRBJ1-2; DNA: TGCGCCAGCAGCCCTGGGTCCCTGACTTTGACAGCGTCTGGCTACACCTTC; CDR3: CASSPGSLTLTASGYTF
V: TRBV19; D: .; size: few; J: TRBJ2-7; DNA: TGTGCCAGTACGCCAGGGCAGTCCACCTACGAGCAGTACTTC; CDR3: CASTPGQSTYEQYF
V: TRBV13; D: TRBD2; size: .; J: TRBJ2-7; DNA: TGTGCCAGCAGCTCATCCTTAGCGGGCGAGCAGTACTTC; CDR3: CASSSSLAGEQYF
V: TRBV5-1; D: TRBD1; size: .; J: TRBJ2-1; DNA: TGCGCCAGCAGCCAGGCTCCGGGACAGGGTATCAATGAGCAGTTCTTC; CDR3: CASSQAPGQGINEQFF
V: TRBV4-1; D: .; size: .; J: TRBJ2-7; DNA: TGCGCCAGCAGTCGGGACTCCTCCTACGAGCAGTACTTC; CDR3: CASSRDSSYEQYF
V: TRBV6-1; D: .; size: .; J: TRBJ1-5; DNA: TGTGCCAGCAGTGAAGCTAGGAGTCAGCCCCAGCATTTT; CDR3: CASSEARSQPQHF
V: TRBV7-9; D: TRBD2; size: .; J: TRBJ2-7; DNA: TGTGCCAGCAGCTTAGGCGGGGGAAGGACACCTTCCTACGAGCAGTACTTC; CDR3: CASSLGGGRTPSYEQYF
V: TRBV7-9; D: TRBD2; size: .; J: TRBJ2-7; DNA: TGTGCCAGCAGCTTAGAGCGGGAATCCTACGAGCAGTACTTC; CDR3: CASSLERESYEQYF
V: TRBV29-1; D: TRBD2; size: .; J: TRBJ2-3; DNA: TGCAGCGTGCGGACTAGCGGGAGCACAGATACGCAGTATTTT; CDR3: CSVRTSGSTDTQYF
V: TRBV6-5; D: .; size: .; J: TRBJ2-5; DNA: TGTGCCAGCAGTTACTCGATTGGCCGGGTAGAGGAGACCCAGTACTTC; CDR3: CASSYSIGRVEETQYF
V: TRBV7-9; D: .; size: .; J: TRBJ2-2; DNA: TGTGCCAGCAGCTCTTGGACAGAGAACACCGGGGAGCTGTTTTTT; CDR3: CASSSWTENTGELFF
V: TRBV29-1; D: TRBD2; size: .; J: TRBJ2-1; DNA: TGCAGCGTTGAAGGGACTAGCGGGATCTCCTACAATGAGCAGTTCTTC; CDR3: CSVEGTSGISYNEQFF
V: TRBV7-9; D: TRBD2; size: once; J: TRBJ2-1; DNA: TGTGCCAGCAGCTTAGGAAGCGGGACTTTCTCCTACAATGAGCAGTTCTTC; CDR3: CASSLGSGTFSYNEQFF
V: TRBV6-5; D: TRBD1; size: .; J: TRBJ1-2; DNA: TGTGCCAGCAGTTCCCGGGGGCAGGGGGAAGGGGGCTACACCTTC; CDR3: CASSSRGQGEGGYTF
V: TRBV16; D: .; size: .; J: TRBJ1-1; DNA: TGTGCCAGCAGCCTCCAGGGGAACACTGAAGCTTTCTTT; CDR3: CASSLQGNTEAFF
V: TRBV5-8; D: TRBD2; size: .; J: TRBJ2-1; DNA: TGTGCCAGCAGCCCGGGACTAGCGGTTTACAATGAGCAGTTCTTC; CDR3: CASSPGLAVYNEQFF
V: TRBV19; D: .; size: .; J: TRBJ1-1; DNA: TGTGCCAGTAGTATGGGGAGGGGCCCTGGGACTGAAGCTTTCTTT; CDR3: CASSMGRGPGTEAFF
V: TRBV21-1; D: .; size: .; J: TRBJ1-1; DNA: TGTGCCAGCAGCTGTAGTCCGGGACCCCGGGGGGCTGAAGCTTTCTTT; CDR3: CASSCSPGPRGAEAFF
V: TRBV15; D: TRBD2; size: .; J: TRBJ2-7; DNA: TGTGCCACCAGGCCTAGCGGGAGTAACTCCTACGAGCAGTACTTC; CDR3: CATRPSGSNSYEQYF
V: TRBV2; D: TRBD1; size: .; J: TRBJ2-7; DNA: TGTGCCAGCAGTAGAGGGAGAGGGGGCGAATACGAGCAGTACTTC; CDR3: CASSRGRGGEYEQYF
V: TRBV5-4; D: .; size: .; J: TRBJ2-3; DNA: TGTGCCAGCAGCTCCCAAAGCTCAGATACGCAGTATTTT; CDR3: CASSSQSSDTQYF
V: TRBV5-1; D: TRBD2; size: once; J: TRBJ2-7; DNA: TGCGCCAGCAGCTCTGGGACTAGCGGCTACGAGCAGTACTTC; CDR3: CASSSGTSGYEQYF
V: TRBV2; D: .; size: .; J: TRBJ2-2; DNA: TGTGCCAGCAGGACCTTCAGGGGCGGCGGGGAGCTGTTTTTT; CDR3: CASRTFRGGGELFF
V: TRBV2; D: .; size: .; J: TRBJ2-7; DNA: TGTGCCAGCGGACGGACAGAGCAGTACTTC; CDR3: CASGRTEQYF